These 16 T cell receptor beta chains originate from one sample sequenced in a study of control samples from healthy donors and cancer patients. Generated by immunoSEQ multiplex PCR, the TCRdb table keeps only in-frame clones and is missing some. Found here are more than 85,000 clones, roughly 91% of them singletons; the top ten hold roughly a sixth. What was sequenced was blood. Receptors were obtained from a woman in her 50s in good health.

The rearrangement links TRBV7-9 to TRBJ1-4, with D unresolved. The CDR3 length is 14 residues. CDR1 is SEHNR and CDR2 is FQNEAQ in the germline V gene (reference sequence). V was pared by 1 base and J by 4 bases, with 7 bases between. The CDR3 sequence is CASSLELLNEKLFF. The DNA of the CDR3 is TGTGCCAGCAGCTTAGAACTCCTTAATGAAAAACTGTTTTTT. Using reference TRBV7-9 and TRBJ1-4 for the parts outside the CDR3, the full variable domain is DTGVSQNPRHKITKRGQNVTFRCDPISEHNRLYWYRQTLGQGPEFLTYFQNEAQLEKSRLLSDRFSAERPKGSFSTLEIQRTEQGDSAMYLCASSLELLNEKLFFGSGTQLSVL.

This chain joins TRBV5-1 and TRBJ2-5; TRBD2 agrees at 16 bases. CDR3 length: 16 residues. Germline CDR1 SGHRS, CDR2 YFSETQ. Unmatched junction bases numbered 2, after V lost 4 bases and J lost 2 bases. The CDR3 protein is CASSVGLAGGQETQYF. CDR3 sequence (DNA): TGCGCCAGCAGCGTGGGACTAGCGGGAGGGCAAGAGACCCAGTACTTC.

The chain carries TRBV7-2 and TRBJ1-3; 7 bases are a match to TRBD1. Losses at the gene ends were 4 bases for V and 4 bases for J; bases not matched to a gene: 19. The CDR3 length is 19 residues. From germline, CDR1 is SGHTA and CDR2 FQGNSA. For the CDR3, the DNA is TGTGCCAGCAGCTCCCCGACAGGGTCAATAGTGGGGAGCGGAAACACCATATATTTT. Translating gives CASSSPTGSIVGSGNTIYF. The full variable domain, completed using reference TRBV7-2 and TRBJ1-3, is GAGVSQSPSNKVTEKGKDVELRCDPISGHTALYWYRQSLGQGLEFLIYFQGNSAPDKSGLPSDRFSAERTGGSVSTLTIQRTQQEDSAVYLCASSSPTGSIVGSGNTIYFGEGSWLTVV.

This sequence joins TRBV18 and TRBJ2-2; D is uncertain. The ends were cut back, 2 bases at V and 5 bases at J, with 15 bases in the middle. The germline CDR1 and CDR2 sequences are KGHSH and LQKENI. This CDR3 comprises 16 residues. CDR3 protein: CASSPGPQLATGELFF. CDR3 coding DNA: TGTGCCAGCTCACCAGGTCCCCAACTCGCGACCGGGGAGCTGTTTTTT.

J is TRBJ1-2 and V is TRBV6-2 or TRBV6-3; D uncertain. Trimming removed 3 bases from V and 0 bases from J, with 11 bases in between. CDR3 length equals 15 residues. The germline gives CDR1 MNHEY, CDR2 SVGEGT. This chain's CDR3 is CASSYTRVANYGYTF. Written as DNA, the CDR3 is TGTGCCAGCAGTTATACGAGGGTAGCTAACTATGGCTACACCTTC.

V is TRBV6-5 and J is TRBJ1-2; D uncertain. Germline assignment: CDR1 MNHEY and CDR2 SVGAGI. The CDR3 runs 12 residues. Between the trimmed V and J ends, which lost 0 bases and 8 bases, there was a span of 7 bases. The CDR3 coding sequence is TGTGCCAGCAGTTACTCTAAGGAAGGCTACACCTTC. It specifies CASSYSKEGYTF.

CDR3 coding DNA: TGCGCCAGCAGCCAAAGGTCGGGCGAGGAGCTCAAAAACATTCAGTACTTC. The encoded protein is CASSQRSGEELKNIQYF. V gene TRBV4-1 combines with J gene TRBJ2-4; no clear D gene. V was trimmed by 2 bases and J by 3 bases, leaving 17 bases between them. Germline-derived CDR1 and CDR2 are MGHRA and YSYEKL. This CDR3 is 17 amino acids long.

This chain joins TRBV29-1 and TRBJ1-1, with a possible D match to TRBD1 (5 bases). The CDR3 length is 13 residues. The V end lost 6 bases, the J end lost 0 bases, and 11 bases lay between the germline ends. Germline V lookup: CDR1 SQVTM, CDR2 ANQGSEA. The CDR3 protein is CSVSLGVNTEAFF. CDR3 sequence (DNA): TGCAGCGTGTCCTTGGGGGTGAACACTGAAGCTTTCTTT.

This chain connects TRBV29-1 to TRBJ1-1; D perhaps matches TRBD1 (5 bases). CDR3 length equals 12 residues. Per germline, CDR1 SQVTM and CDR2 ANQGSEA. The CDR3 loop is CRIVTENTEAFF. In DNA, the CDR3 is TGCAGGATAGTGACAGAAAACACTGAAGCTTTCTTT.

The chain's CDR3 is CASSAISVSAPNEKLFF. In DNA, the CDR3 is TGTGCCAGCAGTGCAATCTCCGTATCCGCCCCTAATGAAAAACTGTTTTTT. The genes are TRBV27 and TRBJ1-4; D not certain. V lost 5 bases to trimming and J lost 3 bases, with 19 bases between them. From germline, CDR1 is MNHEY and CDR2 SMNVEV (reference sequence). The CDR3 spans 17 residues.

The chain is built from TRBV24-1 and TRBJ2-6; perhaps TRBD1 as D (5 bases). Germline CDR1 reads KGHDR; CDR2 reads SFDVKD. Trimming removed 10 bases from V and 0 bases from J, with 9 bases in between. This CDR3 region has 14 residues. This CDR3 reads CATGVSSGANVLTF. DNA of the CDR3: TGTGCCACAGGGGTCAGCTCTGGGGCCAACGTCCTGACTTTC.

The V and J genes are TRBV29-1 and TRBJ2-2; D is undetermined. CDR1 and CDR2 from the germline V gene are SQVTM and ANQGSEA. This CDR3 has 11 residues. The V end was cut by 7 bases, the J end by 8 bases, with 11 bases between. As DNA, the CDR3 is TGCAGCGCCCTCGGGCTGGGGGAGCTGTTTTTT. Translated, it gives CSALGLGELFF.

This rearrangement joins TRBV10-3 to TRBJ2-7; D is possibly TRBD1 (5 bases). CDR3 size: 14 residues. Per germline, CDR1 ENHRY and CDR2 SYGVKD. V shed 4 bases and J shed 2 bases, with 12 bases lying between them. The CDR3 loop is CAISAGITTYEQYF. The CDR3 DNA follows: TGTGCCATCAGTGCAGGGATTACTACCTACGAGCAGTACTTC.

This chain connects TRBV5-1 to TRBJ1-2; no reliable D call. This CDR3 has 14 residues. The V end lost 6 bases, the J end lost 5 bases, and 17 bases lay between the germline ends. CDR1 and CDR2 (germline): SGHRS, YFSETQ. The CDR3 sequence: CASTPDASTYGYTF. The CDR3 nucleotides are TGCGCCAGCACTCCGGACGCCTCCACTTATGGCTACACCTTC. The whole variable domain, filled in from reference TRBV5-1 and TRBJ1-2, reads KAGVTQTPRYLIKTRGQQVTLSCSPISGHRSVSWYQQTPGQGLQFLFEYFSETQRNKGNFPGRFSGRQFSNSRSEMNVSTLELGDSALYLCASTPDASTYGYTFGSGTRLTVV.

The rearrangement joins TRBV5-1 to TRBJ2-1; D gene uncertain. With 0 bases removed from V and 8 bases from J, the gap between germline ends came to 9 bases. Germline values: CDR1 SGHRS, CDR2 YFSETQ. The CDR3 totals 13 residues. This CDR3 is CASSLGSRDEQFF. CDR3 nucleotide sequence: TGCGCCAGCAGCTTGGGATCTCGGGATGAGCAGTTCTTC.

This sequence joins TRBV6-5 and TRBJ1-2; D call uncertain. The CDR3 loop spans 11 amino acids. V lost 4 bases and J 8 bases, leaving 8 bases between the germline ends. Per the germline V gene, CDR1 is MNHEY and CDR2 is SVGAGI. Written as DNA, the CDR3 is TGTGCCAGCAGTTGGGTGGGAGGCTACACCTTC. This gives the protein CASSWVGGYTF.